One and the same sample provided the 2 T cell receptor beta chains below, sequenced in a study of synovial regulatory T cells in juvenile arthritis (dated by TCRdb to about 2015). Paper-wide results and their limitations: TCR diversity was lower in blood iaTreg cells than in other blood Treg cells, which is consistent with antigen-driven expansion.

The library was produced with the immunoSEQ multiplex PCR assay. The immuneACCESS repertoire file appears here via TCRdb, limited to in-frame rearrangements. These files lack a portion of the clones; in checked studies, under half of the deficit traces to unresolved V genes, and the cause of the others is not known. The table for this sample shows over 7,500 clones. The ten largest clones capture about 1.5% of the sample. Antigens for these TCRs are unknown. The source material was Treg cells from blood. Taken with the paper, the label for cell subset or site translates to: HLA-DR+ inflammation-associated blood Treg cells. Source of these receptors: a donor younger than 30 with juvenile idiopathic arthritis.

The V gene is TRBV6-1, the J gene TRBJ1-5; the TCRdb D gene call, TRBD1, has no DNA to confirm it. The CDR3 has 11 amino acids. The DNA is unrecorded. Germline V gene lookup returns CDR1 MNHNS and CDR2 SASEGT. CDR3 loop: CASQGSQPQHF.

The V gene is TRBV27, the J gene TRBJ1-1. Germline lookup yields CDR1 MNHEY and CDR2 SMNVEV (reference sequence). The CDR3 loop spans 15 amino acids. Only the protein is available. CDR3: CASSSRLSVNTEAFF.